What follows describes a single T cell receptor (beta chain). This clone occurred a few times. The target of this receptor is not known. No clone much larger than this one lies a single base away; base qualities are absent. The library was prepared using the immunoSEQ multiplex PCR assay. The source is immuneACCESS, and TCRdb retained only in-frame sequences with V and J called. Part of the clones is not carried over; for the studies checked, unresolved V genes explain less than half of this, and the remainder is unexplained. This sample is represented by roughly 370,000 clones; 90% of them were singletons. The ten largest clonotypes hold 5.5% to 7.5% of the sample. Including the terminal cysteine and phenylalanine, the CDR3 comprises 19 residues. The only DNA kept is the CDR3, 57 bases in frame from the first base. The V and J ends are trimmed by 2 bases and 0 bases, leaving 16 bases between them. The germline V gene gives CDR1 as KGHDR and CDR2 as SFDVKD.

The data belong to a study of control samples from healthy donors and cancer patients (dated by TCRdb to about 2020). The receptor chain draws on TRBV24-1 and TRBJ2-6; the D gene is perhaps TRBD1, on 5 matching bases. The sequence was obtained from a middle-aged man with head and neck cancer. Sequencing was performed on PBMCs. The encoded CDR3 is CATSDSLQGRGSGANVLTF. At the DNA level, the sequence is TGTGCCACCAGTGATTCTCTGCAGGGAAGAGGCTCTGGGGCCAACGTCCTGACTTTC.